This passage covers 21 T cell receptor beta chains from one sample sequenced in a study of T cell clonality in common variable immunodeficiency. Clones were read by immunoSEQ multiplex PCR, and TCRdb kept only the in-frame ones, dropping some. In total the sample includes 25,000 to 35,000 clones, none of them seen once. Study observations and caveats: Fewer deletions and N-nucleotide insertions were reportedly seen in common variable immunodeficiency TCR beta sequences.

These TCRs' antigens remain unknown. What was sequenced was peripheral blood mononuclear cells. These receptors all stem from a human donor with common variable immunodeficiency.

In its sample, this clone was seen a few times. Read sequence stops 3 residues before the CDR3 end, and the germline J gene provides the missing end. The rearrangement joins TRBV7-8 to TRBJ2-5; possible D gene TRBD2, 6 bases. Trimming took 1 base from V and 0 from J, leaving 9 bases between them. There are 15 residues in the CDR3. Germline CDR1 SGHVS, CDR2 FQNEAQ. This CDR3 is CASSLGGGDQETQYF. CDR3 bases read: TGTGCCAGCAGCTTAGGGGGCGGGGACCAAGAGACC.

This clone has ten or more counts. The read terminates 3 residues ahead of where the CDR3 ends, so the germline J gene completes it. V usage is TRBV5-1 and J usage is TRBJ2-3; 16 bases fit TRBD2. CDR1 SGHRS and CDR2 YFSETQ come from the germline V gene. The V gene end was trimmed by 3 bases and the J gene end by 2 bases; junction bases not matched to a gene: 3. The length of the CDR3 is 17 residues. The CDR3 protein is CASSSGTSGGATDTQYF. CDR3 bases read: TGCGCCAGCAGCTCCGGGACTAGCGGGGGGGCCACAGATACG.

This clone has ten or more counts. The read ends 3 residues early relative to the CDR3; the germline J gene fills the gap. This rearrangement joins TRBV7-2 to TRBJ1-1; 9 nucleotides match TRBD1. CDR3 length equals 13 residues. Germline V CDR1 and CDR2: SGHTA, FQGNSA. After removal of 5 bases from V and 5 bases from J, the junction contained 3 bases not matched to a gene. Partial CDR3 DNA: TGTGCCAGCAGCCGGGACAGGGAGACTGAA. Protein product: CASSRDRETE. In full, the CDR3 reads CASSRDRETEAFF.

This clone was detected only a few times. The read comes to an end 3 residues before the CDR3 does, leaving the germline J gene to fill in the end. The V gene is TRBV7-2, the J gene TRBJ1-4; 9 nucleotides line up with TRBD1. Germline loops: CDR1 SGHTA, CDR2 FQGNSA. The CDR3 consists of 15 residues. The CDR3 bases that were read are TGTGCCAGCAGCTTACGTAGGGGTGGGACAGGGAAA. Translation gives CASSLRRGGTGK. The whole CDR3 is CASSLRRGGTGKLFF.

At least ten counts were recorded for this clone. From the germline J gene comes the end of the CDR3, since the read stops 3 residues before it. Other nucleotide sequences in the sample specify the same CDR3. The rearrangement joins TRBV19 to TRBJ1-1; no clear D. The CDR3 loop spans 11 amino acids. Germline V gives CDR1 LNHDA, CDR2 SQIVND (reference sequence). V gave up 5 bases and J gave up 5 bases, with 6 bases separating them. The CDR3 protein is CASSSGTEAFF. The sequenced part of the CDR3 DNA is TGTGCCAGTAGTTCCGGGACTGAA.

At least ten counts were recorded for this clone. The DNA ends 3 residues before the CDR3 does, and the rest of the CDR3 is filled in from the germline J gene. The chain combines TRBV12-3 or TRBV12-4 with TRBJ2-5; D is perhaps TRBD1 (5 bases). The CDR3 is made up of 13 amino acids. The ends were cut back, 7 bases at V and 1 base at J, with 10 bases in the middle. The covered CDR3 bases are TGTGCCAGCACACGACAGCTCCAAGAGACC. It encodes CASTRQLQET. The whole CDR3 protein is CASTRQLQETQYF.

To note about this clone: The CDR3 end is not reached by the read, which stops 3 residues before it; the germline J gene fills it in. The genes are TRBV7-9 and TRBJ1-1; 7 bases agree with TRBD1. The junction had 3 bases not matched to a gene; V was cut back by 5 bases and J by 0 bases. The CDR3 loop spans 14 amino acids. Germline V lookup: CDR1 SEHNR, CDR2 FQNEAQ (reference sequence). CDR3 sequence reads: CASSQTGLNTEAFF. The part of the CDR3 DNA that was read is TGTGCCAGCAGCCAGACAGGGCTGAACACTGAA.

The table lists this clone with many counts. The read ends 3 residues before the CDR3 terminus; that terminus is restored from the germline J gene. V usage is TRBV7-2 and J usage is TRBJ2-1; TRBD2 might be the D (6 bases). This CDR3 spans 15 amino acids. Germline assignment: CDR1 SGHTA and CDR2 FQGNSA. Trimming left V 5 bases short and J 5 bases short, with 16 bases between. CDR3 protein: CASSQDYFVNNEQFF. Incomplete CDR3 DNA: TGTGCCAGCAGCCAGGACTACTTTGTGAACAATGAG.

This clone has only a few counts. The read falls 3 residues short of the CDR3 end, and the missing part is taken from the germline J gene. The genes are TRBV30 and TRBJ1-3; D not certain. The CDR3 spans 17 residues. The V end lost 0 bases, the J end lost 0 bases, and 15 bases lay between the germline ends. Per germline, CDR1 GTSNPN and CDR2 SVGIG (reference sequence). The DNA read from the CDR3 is TGTGCCTGGAGTGTACACAGTGTCTCCTTCTCTGGAAACACC. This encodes CAWSVHSVSFSGNT. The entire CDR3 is CAWSVHSVSFSGNTIYF.

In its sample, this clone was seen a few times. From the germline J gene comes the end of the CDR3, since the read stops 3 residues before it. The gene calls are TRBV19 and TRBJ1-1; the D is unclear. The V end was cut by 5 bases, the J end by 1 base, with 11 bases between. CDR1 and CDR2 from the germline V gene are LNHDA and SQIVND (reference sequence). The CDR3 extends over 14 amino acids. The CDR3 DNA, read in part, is TGTGCCAGTAGTTTTCCGACGGGGAACACTGAA. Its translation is CASSFPTGNTE. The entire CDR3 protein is CASSFPTGNTEAFF.

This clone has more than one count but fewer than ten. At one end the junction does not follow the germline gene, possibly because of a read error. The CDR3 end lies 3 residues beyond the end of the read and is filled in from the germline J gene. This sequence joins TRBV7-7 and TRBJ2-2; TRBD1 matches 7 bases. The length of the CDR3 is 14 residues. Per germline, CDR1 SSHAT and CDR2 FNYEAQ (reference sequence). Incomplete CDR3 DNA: TGTGCTAGCAGCTTAAACAGGGGTTCGGGGGAG. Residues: CASSLNRGSGE. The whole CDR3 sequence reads CASSLNRGSGELFF.

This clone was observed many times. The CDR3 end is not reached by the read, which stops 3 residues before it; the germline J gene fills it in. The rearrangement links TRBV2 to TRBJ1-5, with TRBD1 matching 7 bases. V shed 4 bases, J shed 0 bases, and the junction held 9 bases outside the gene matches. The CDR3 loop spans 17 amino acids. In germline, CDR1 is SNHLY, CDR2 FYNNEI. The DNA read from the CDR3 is TGTGCCAGCAGTGGATCCGGGACAGTGTATAGCAATCAGCCC. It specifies CASSGSGTVYSNQP. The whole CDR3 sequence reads CASSGSGTVYSNQPQHF. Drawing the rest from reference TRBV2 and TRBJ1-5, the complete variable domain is EPEVTQTPSHQVTQMGQEVILRCVPISNHLYFYWYRQILGQKVEFLVSFYNNEISEKSEIFDDQFSVERPDGSNFTLKIRSTKLEDSAMYFCASSGSGTVYSNQPQHFGDGTRLSIL.

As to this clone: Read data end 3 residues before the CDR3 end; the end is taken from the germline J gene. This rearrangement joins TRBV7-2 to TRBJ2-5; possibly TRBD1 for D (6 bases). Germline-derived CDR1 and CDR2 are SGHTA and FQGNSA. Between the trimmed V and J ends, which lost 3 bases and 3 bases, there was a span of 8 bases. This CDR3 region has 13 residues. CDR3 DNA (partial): TGTGCCAGCAGCTTCCAGGGGAAAGAGACC. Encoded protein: CASSFQGKET. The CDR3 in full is CASSFQGKETQYF.

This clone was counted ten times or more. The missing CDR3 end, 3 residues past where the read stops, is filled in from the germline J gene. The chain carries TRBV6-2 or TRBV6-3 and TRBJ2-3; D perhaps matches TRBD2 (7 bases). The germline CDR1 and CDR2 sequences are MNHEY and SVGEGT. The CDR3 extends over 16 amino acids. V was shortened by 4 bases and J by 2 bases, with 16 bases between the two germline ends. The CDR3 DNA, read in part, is TGTGCCAGCAGTTTAGGGGGGGGGCCGGCCACAGATACG. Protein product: CASSLGGGPATDT. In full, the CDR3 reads CASSLGGGPATDTQYF.

The CDR3 protein is CASSPLTVTAFTNYGYTF. Incomplete CDR3 DNA: TGTGCCAGCTCACCATTAACGGTGACAGCCTTCACTAACTATGGC. The chain employs TRBV18 and TRBJ1-2; D might be TRBD1 (5 bases). The read ends 3 residues before the CDR3 terminus; that terminus is restored from the germline J gene. The germline CDR1 and CDR2 sequences are KGHSH and LQKENI. The CDR3 loop spans 18 amino acids. Trimming took 2 bases from V and 0 from J, leaving 19 bases between them.

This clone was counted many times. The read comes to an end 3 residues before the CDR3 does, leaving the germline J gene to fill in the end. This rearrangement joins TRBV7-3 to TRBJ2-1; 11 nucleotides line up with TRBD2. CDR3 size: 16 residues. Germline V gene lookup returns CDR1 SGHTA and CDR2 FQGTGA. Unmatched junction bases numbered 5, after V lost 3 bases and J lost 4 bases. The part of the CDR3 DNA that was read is TGTGCCAGCAGCTTTAGCGGGGGGGCCTTATACAATGAG. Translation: CASSFSGGALYNE. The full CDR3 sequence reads CASSFSGGALYNEQFF.

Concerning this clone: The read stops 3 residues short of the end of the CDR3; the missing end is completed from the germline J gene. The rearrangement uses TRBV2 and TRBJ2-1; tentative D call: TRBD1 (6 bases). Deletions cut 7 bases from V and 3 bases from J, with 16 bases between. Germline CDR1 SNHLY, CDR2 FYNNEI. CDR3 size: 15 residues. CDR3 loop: CASIVGKQGYNEQFF. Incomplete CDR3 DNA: TGTGCCAGCATCGTGGGGAAACAGGGCTACAATGAG.

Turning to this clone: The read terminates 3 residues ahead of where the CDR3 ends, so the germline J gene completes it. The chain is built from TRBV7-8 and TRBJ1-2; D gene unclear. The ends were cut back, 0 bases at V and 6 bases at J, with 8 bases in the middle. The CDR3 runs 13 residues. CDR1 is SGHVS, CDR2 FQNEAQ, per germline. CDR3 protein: CASSLASVNGYTF. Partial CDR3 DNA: TGTGCCAGCAGCTTAGCGTCCGTTAATGGC.

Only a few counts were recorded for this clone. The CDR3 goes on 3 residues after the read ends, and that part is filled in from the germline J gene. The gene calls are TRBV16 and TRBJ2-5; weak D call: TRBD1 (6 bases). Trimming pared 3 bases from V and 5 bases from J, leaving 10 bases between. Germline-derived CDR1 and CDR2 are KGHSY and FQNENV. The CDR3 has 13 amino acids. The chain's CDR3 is CASSQGAVETQYF. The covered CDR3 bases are TGTGCCAGCAGCCAGGGGGCTGTGGAGACC. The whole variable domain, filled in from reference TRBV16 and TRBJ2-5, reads GEEVAQTPKHLVRGEGQKAKLYCAPIKGHSYVFWYQQVLKNEFKFLISFQNENVFDETGMPKERFSAKCLPNSPCSLEIQATKLEDSAVYFCASSQGAVETQYFGPGTRLLVL.

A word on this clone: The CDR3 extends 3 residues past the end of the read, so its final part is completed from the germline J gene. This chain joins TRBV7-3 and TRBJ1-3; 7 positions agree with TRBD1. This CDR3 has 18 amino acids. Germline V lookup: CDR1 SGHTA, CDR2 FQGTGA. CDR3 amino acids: CASSLDRVWAGNTISIYF. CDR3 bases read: TGTGCCAGCAGCCTTGACAGGGTTTGGGCTGGAAACACCATCTCC. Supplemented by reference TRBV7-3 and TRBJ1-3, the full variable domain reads GAGVSQTPSNKVTEKGKYVELRCDPISGHTALYWYRQSLGQGPEFLIYFQGTGAADDSGLPNDRFFAVRPEGSVSTLKIQRTERGDSAVYLCASSLDRVWAGNTISIYFGEGSWLTVV.

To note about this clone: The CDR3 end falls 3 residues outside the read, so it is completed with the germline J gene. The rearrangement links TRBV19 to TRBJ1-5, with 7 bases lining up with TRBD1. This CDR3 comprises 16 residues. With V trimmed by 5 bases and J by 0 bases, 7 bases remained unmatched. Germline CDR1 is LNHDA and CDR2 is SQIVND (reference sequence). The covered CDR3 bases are TGTGCCAGTAGTTACAAGGGGGCGCCTAGCAATCAGCCC. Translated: CASSYKGAPSNQP. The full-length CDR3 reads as CASSYKGAPSNQPQHF.